Following are 30 T cell receptor beta chains from one sample sequenced in a study of blood T cell repertoires in COVID-19. Profiled with immunoSEQ multiplex PCR; TCRdb holds only in-frame clones, not every one. This table has almost 500,000 clones, approximately 90% appearing once. The sequencing input was PBMCs or T cells enriched from blood (not recorded which). Every receptor here comes from a woman in her sixties who had recovered from COVID-19.

This clone turned up a few times. V and J are TRBV12-3 or TRBV12-4 and TRBJ1-1; 8 nucleotides align to TRBD1. J gave up 3 bases and V 5 bases, and 2 bases lay outside the gene matches. The CDR3 totals 13 residues. For the CDR3, the DNA is TGTGCCAGCAGTGGACAGGGTCACACTGAAGCTTTCTTT. Amino acids: CASSGQGHTEAFF.

The chain is built from TRBV4-2 and TRBJ2-3; 13 bases map to TRBD2. CDR1 LGHNA and CDR2 YNFKEQ come from the germline V gene. This CDR3 contains 16 residues. J was trimmed by 6 bases and V by 0 bases; bases with no gene match: 3. The CDR3 sequence: CASSQDVLAGGDTQYF. DNA for the CDR3: TGTGCCAGCAGCCAAGATGTACTAGCGGGGGGGGATACGCAGTATTTT.

The V and J genes are TRBV25-1 and TRBJ1-1; TRBD1 matches 9 bases. Germline trimming cut 3 bases from V and 6 bases from J; bases unmatched to any gene: 8. In germline, CDR1 is MGHDK, CDR2 SYGVNS. CDR3 length: 15 residues. The CDR3 region has the DNA TGTGCCAGCAGTGATCCCGGGACAGGGACCCCTGAAGCTTTCTTT. It encodes CASSDPGTGTPEAFF.

This clone was observed a single time. The V and J genes are TRBV7-2 and TRBJ1-2; 8 nucleotides agree with TRBD1. Germline CDR1 and CDR2: SGHTA and FQGNSA. This CDR3 region has 18 residues. The trim removed 1 base at V and 6 bases at J, leaving 16 bases unmatched. In DNA form, the CDR3 reads TGTGCCAGCAGCTTAGAGGGACAGGTACTTAGACGGGGACATGGCTACACCTTC. It is translated as CASSLEGQVLRRGHGYTF.

The V call is TRBV7-9, the J call TRBJ1-2, with a tentative D call TRBD1 (5 bases). Trimming shortened V by 8 bases and J by 7 bases, and 14 bases separated the two germline ends. Germline CDR1 and CDR2: SEHNR and FQNEAQ (reference sequence). The CDR3 is 12 amino acids. The CDR3 here is CASGAGWGGYTF. CDR3 DNA: TGTGCCAGCGGGGCGGGGTGGGGTGGCTACACCTTC.

V gene TRBV11-2 combines with J gene TRBJ1-2, with a tentative D call TRBD1 (5 bases). The germline CDR1 and CDR2 sequences are SGHAT and FQNNGV. V was pared by 1 base and J by 3 bases, with 9 bases between. This CDR3 is built from 14 residues. The CDR3 region is CASSLVGGYYGYTF. In nucleotides, the CDR3 is TGTGCCAGCAGCTTAGTCGGGGGATACTATGGCTACACCTTC.

The genes are TRBV11-2 and TRBJ2-3, with D maybe TRBD2 (5 bases). Trimming stripped 1 base from V and 6 bases from J, with 11 bases between. The CDR3 length is 14 residues. Germline V lookup: CDR1 SGHAT, CDR2 FQNNGV. The CDR3 protein is CASSLGPGGDTQYF. CDR3 coding DNA: TGTGCCAGCAGCTTAGGTCCAGGCGGGGATACGCAGTATTTT.

The chain recombines TRBV3-1 (or the pseudogene TRBV3-2) with TRBJ2-3; D remains unclear. CDR3 length: 16 residues. V was pared by 3 bases and J by 1 base, with 14 bases between. CDR1 is LGHDT, CDR2 YNNKEL, per germline (reference sequence). This chain's CDR3 is CASSHAGRLGTDTQYF. The CDR3 DNA follows: TGTGCCAGCAGCCACGCAGGTAGATTAGGCACAGATACGCAGTATTTT.

This clone appeared a single time. V is TRBV23-1 and J is TRBJ1-5; 7 positions agree with TRBD1. TRBV23-1 is an ORF; its function is uncertain. Losses at the gene ends were 2 bases for V and 2 bases for J; bases not matched to a gene: 3. The length of the CDR3 is 15 residues. CDR3 residues: CASSQKGAGNQPQHF. The CDR3 nucleotides read TGCGCCAGCAGTCAAAAGGGGGCAGGCAATCAGCCCCAGCATTTT.

This chain connects TRBV6-2 or TRBV6-3 to TRBJ2-7; 7 bases are a match to TRBD2. Unmatched junction bases numbered 10, after V lost 5 bases and J lost 3 bases. Germline loops: CDR1 MNHEY, CDR2 SVGEGT. This CDR3 contains 15 residues. CDR3 region: CASSTGGVRGYEQYF. The CDR3 nucleotides read TGTGCCAGCAGTACGGGGGGAGTTCGGGGCTACGAGCAGTACTTC.

This rearrangement joins TRBV12-5 to TRBJ1-5; D gene ambiguous. The CDR3 is made up of 15 amino acids. Germline V gives CDR1 LGHNT, CDR2 FRNRAP. V was pared by 1 base and J by 4 bases, with 11 bases between. CDR3 DNA sequence: TGTGCTAGTGGTTTGGGCTACCAGGAAAATCAGCCCCAGCATTTT. Protein: CASGLGYQENQPQHF.

This chain joins TRBV12-3 or TRBV12-4 and TRBJ2-1; D not resolved. Trimming took 7 bases from V and 7 from J, leaving 14 bases between them. This CDR3 region has 13 residues. CDR3 residues: CASTLSRYNEQFF. In nucleotides, the CDR3 is TGTGCCAGCACTCTCTCGCGGTATAATGAGCAGTTCTTC.

This rearrangement joins TRBV4-1 to TRBJ1-1, with a possible D match to TRBD1 (6 bases). V lost 1 base and J lost 3, with 15 bases in between. Germline V gene lookup returns CDR1 MGHRA and CDR2 YSYEKL. This CDR3 has 16 amino acids. The chain's CDR3 is CASSQARGEGDTEAFF. In DNA form, the CDR3 reads TGCGCCAGCAGCCAAGCCCGAGGAGAGGGGGACACTGAAGCTTTCTTT.

The chain recombines TRBV2 with TRBJ2-3, with D possibly TRBD2 on 5 matching bases. The CDR3 is 13 amino acids. From germline, CDR1 is SNHLY and CDR2 FYNNEI. Trimming took 8 bases from V and 0 from J, leaving 9 bases between them. CDR3 nucleotide sequence: TGTGCCAGCCGGTCGGGGAGCACAGATACGCAGTATTTT. This encodes CASRSGSTDTQYF. The full variable domain, completed using reference TRBV2 and TRBJ2-3, is EPEVTQTPSHQVTQMGQEVILRCVPISNHLYFYWYRQILGQKVEFLVSFYNNEISEKSEIFDDQFSVERPDGSNFTLKIRSTKLEDSAMYFCASRSGSTDTQYFGPGTRLTVL.

V gene TRBV5-6 combines with J gene TRBJ2-2; D may be TRBD1 (6 bases). Germline V gene lookup returns CDR1 SGHDT and CDR2 YYEEEE. V was cut by 4 bases and J by 5 bases, with 18 bases left in between. This CDR3 comprises 16 residues. The CDR3 loop is CASSPGTWTRTGELFF. The DNA of the CDR3 is TGTGCCAGCAGCCCCGGGACATGGACCCGGACCGGGGAGCTGTTTTTT.

The chain combines TRBV29-1 with TRBJ1-2; TRBD1 matches at 7 bases. The V gene end was trimmed by 6 bases and the J gene end by 7 bases; junction bases not matched to a gene: 5. Germline values: CDR1 SQVTM, CDR2 ANQGSEA. This CDR3 spans 11 amino acids. The CDR3 coding sequence is TGCAGCGTCCTCGAGGGGGCTGGCTACACCTTC. Amino acids: CSVLEGAGYTF.

The chain combines TRBV11-2 with TRBJ2-7; 14 positions agree with TRBD2. J was trimmed by 3 bases and V by 3 bases; bases with no gene match: 1. Germline V gene lookup returns CDR1 SGHAT and CDR2 FQNNGV. This CDR3 spans 15 amino acids. The CDR3 sequence: CASSLGLAGVYEQYV. The CDR3 DNA reads as TGTGCCAGCAGCTTGGGACTAGCGGGGGTCTACGAGCAGTACGTC.

The gene calls are TRBV5-6 and TRBJ2-1, with 8 bases matching TRBD1. The germline CDR1 and CDR2 sequences are SGHDT and YYEEEE. The CDR3 spans 14 residues. The junction had 8 bases not matched to a gene; V was cut back by 5 bases and J by 7 bases. The CDR3 nucleotides are TGTGCCAGCAGTTCGGCACAGGGGGGAAATGAGCAGTTCTTC. Its translation: CASSSAQGGNEQFF.

This sequence joins TRBV13 and TRBJ2-7; weak D call: TRBD1 (5 bases). The V gene's germline CDR1 is PRHDT and CDR2 FYEKMQ (reference sequence). Deletions cut 4 bases from V and 1 base from J, with 17 bases between. The length of the CDR3 is 16 residues. This chain's CDR3 is CASSSPHLGQSYEQYF. In nucleotides, the CDR3 is TGTGCCAGCAGCTCCCCCCATTTAGGACAATCCTACGAGCAGTACTTC. The full variable domain, with the rest looked up from reference TRBV13 and TRBJ2-7, is AAGVIQSPRHLIKEKRETATLKCYPIPRHDTVYWYQQGPGQDPQFLISFYEKMQSDKGSIPDRFSAQQFSDYHSELNMSSLELGDSALYFCASSSPHLGQSYEQYFGPGTRLTVT.

This chain links TRBV5-1 with TRBJ2-1; 8 bases agree with TRBD2. Germline CDR1 reads SGHRS; CDR2 reads YFSETQ. V trimming: 3 bases; J trimming: 5 bases; junction bases outside the gene matches: 7. The CDR3 is 15 residues long. DNA of the CDR3: TGCGCCAGCAGCTGGGGACTAGAGGGTAACAATGAGCAGTTCTTC. Translation gives CASSWGLEGNNEQFF.

V and J are TRBV4-1 and TRBJ1-1; a possible D gene is TRBD1 (5 bases). Germline CDR1 and CDR2: MGHRA and YSYEKL. The CDR3 is 14 residues long. Trimming shortened V by 0 bases and J by 4 bases, and 9 bases separated the two germline ends. CDR3 residues: CASSQDQGSTEAFF. CDR3 in DNA: TGCGCCAGCAGCCAAGACCAGGGTTCCACTGAAGCTTTCTTT.

The V call is TRBV5-4, the J call TRBJ2-1; 12 positions match TRBD2. The CDR3 totals 16 residues. The J segment lost 3 bases and the V segment lost 0 bases, leaving 1 base of the junction unmatched. Germline V gives CDR1 SGHNT, CDR2 YYREEE (reference sequence). The CDR3, as DNA: TGTGCCAGCAGCTTGGGACTAGCGGGGGACTACAATGAGCAGTTCTTC. As protein: CASSLGLAGDYNEQFF. The full variable domain, with the rest looked up from reference TRBV5-4 and TRBJ2-1, is ETGVTQSPTHLIKTRGQQVTLRCSSQSGHNTVSWYQQALGQGPQFIFQYYREEENGRGNFPPRFSGLQFPNYSSELNVNALELDDSALYLCASSLGLAGDYNEQFFGPGTRLTVL.

This chain joins TRBV2 and TRBJ2-1, with D maybe TRBD2 (6 bases). V was shortened by 6 bases and J by 9 bases, with 15 bases between the two germline ends. The CDR3 consists of 13 residues. Germline V gene lookup returns CDR1 SNHLY and CDR2 FYNNEI. CDR3 residues: CASSRLDLSEQFF. CDR3 bases: TGTGCCAGCAGCCGACTAGATCTAAGTGAGCAGTTCTTC.

This clone showed up just once. This sequence joins TRBV14 and TRBJ2-2; D not resolved. V lost 3 bases to trimming and J lost 0 bases, with 14 bases between them. CDR1 is SGHDN and CDR2 is FVKESK in the germline V gene. The CDR3 consists of 17 residues. The CDR3 DNA reads as TGTGCCAGCAGCCATATTAGAGCCATTGCGAACACCGGGGAGCTGTTTTTT. As protein: CASSHIRAIANTGELFF.

This sequence joins TRBV10-3 and TRBJ1-1; 9 positions match TRBD1. CDR3 length: 14 amino acids. In germline, CDR1 is ENHRY, CDR2 SYGVKD. J was trimmed by 1 base and V by 6 bases; bases with no gene match: 3. The CDR3 spells CAIRGQGWNTEAFF. The CDR3 coding sequence is TGTGCCATCAGGGGACAGGGTTGGAACACTGAAGCTTTCTTT.

The V and J genes are TRBV14 and TRBJ2-7; 7 bases are shared with TRBD1. Germline CDR1 and CDR2: SGHDN and FVKESK. V gave up 1 base and J gave up 3 bases; unmatched junction bases: 9. The CDR3 is 16 amino acids. CDR3 bases: TGTGCCAGCAGCCAAGGACTCCGGACAGGCGGCTACGAGCAGTACTTC. Translated, it gives CASSQGLRTGGYEQYF.

The CDR3 DNA sequence: TGTGCCAGCAGCTTGGGAGGCAATTCCTACGAGCAGTACTTC. This codes for CASSLGGNSYEQYF. The chain has TRBV5-6 and TRBJ2-7; D unclear. This CDR3 comprises 14 residues. Germline-derived CDR1 and CDR2 are SGHDT and YYEEEE. Trimming left V 0 bases short and J 1 base short, with 8 bases between.

The chain carries TRBV25-1 and TRBJ2-3; possibly TRBD1 for D (6 bases). Trimming removed 3 bases from V and 0 bases from J, with 7 bases in between. The CDR3 length is 14 residues. Germline-derived CDR1 and CDR2 are MGHDK and SYGVNS. This chain's CDR3 is CASSDQGSTDTQYF. CDR3 nucleotide sequence: TGTGCCAGCAGTGACCAGGGGAGCACAGATACGCAGTATTTT.

V is TRBV3-1 (or the pseudogene TRBV3-2) and J is TRBJ2-5; maybe TRBD1 (7 bases). This CDR3 has 17 residues. Per the germline V gene, CDR1 is LGHDT and CDR2 is YNNKEL (reference sequence). V lost 2 bases to trimming and J lost 5 bases, with 21 bases between them. The CDR3 DNA follows: TGTGCCAGCAGCCAATGGCAGGGGGGTCTTCCCGGGGAGACCCAGTACTTC. The encoded protein is CASSQWQGGLPGETQYF.

The V call is TRBV19, the J call TRBJ2-3, with D maybe TRBD2 (5 bases). The length of the CDR3 is 15 residues. Germline CDR1 is LNHDA and CDR2 is SQIVND (reference sequence). V lost 1 base, J lost 5 bases, and 13 bases lay in between. CDR3 bases: TGTGCCAGTAGTATAGGGAGACTAACGGTAGATACGCAGTATTTT. Amino acids: CASSIGRLTVDTQYF.